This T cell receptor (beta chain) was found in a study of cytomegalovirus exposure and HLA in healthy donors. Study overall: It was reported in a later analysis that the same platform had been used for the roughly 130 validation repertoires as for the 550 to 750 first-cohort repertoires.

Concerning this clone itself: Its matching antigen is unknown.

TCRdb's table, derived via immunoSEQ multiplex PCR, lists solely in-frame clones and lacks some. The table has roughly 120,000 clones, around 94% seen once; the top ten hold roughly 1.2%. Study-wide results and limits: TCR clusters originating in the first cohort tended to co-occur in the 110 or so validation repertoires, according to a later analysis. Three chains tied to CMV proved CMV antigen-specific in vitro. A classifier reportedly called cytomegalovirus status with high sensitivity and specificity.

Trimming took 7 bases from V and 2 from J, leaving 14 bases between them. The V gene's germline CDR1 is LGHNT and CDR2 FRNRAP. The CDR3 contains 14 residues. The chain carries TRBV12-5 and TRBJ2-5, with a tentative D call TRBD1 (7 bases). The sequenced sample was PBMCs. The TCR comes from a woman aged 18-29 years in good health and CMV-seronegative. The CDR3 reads CASARGTDQETQYF. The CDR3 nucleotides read TGTGCTAGTGCCCGGGGGACAGATCAAGAGACCCAGTACTTC.